This T cell receptor beta chain was identified during a study of T cell responses to AZD1222 COVID-19 vaccine. Study results and caveats: Clonal diversity was possibly underestimated, and white British individuals and females predominated among donors. Unmutated regions of variants are reportedly targeted by nearly half of spike-specific TCRs.

As regards this clone: Its antigen remains unknown.

TCRdb keeps only in-frame clones here, not all; method: immunoSEQ multiplex PCR. This table has roughly 81,000 clones, approximately 83% appearing once. The germline V gene encodes CDR1 SGHTA and CDR2 FQGNSA. Trimming removed 0 bases from V and 3 bases from J, with 6 bases in between. This CDR3 is 14 amino acids long. J is TRBJ1-3 and V is TRBV7-2; D remains ambiguous. This specimen consisted of peripheral blood, obtained on day 0 of AZD1222 vaccination. The clonotype was recovered from an adult in good health. CDR3 protein: CASSLAGYGNTIYF. In DNA form, the CDR3 reads TGTGCCAGCAGCTTAGCAGGGTATGGAAACACCATATATTTT. Full variable domain (rest looked up from reference TRBV7-2 and TRBJ1-3): GAGVSQSPSNKVTEKGKDVELRCDPISGHTALYWYRQSLGQGLEFLIYFQGNSAPDKSGLPSDRFSAERTGGSVSTLTIQRTQQEDSAVYLCASSLAGYGNTIYFGEGSWLTVV.